The T cell receptor (beta chain) under discussion was sequenced for a study of cytomegalovirus exposure and HLA in healthy donors. Study conclusions and caveats: The sole available immune exposure information was CMV serostatus. A few CMV-associated chains were confirmed in vitro to be specific for CMV antigens. Highly shared sequence variants in one cluster were likely a sequencing artifact.

PCR primers comprised 60 Vbeta and 13 Jbeta primers. Profiled with immunoSEQ multiplex PCR; TCRdb holds only in-frame clones, not every one. This table has 150,000 to 200,000 clones, 82% appearing once. Germline assignment: CDR1 SEHNR and CDR2 FQNEAQ (reference sequence). The CDR3 extends over 18 amino acids. The ends lost 4 bases at V and 1 base at J; junction bases unmatched: 13. This clone has just one count. Its specificity is not known. This clonotype was sampled from a male donor in good health and CMV-seronegative. Sequencing was performed on PBMCs. The chain couples TRBV7-9 to TRBJ2-1; 7 bases agree with TRBD2. The CDR3 protein is CASSSSARLAGSYNEQFF. The DNA of the CDR3 is TGTGCCAGCAGCTCCAGTGCCCGACTAGCCGGATCCTACAATGAGCAGTTCTTC.